Following are 10 T cell receptor beta chains from one sample sequenced in a study of TIL therapy for anti-PD-1-resistant metastatic lung cancer. Time point reported: pre-treatment sample, taken before nivolumab and TIL therapy. The libraries were made with immunoSEQ v3. The assay was immunoSEQ multiplex PCR, and TCRdb's table has in-frame clones only and misses some. This repertoire shows around 33,000 clones, 74% found once; its top ten account for 2.5% to 3%. Source: blood, taken at baseline. The receptor set was obtained from a woman between 30 and 80 years old with non-small cell lung cancer.

The sample holds a few counts of this clone. The V gene is TRBV18, the J gene TRBJ1-3, with D unclear. V shed 3 bases and J shed 1 base, with 7 bases lying between them. The CDR3 sequence is 14 residues long. Germline lookup yields CDR1 KGHSH and CDR2 LQKENI. CDR3: CASSPPGSGNTIYF. In DNA form, the CDR3 reads TGTGCCAGCTCACCTCCGGGATCTGGAAACACCATATATTTT.

The chain carries TRBV6-1 and TRBJ1-1; D call uncertain. Germline loops: CDR1 MNHNS, CDR2 SASEGT. Trimming removed 4 bases from V and 1 base from J, with 19 bases in between. The CDR3 covers 17 residues. CDR3 sequence: CASSGLGRRWENTEAFF. CDR3 coding DNA: TGTGCCAGCAGTGGGCTTGGACGGAGATGGGAGAACACTGAAGCTTTCTTT.

The chain joins TRBV6-5 to TRBJ2-4; no firm D call. Germline loops: CDR1 MNHEY, CDR2 SVGAGI. The V and J ends lost 6 bases and 5 bases respectively, with 11 bases between them. The CDR3 consists of 13 residues. The CDR3 DNA follows: TGTGCCAGCAGGACCTCACCTGAAAACATTCAGTACTTC. Protein: CASRTSPENIQYF.

This chain uses TRBV6-5 with TRBJ2-7, with unresolved D. Germline V gene data show CDR1 as MNHEY and CDR2 as SVGAGI. Trimming removed 0 bases at V and 0 bases at J, with 6 bases between. The CDR3 has 14 amino acids. CDR3 sequence (DNA): TGTGCCAGCAGTTACTCAACTAACTCCTACGAGCAGTACTTC. It yields the protein CASSYSTNSYEQYF.

This rearrangement joins TRBV18 to TRBJ2-3, with 9 positions matching TRBD2. Germline CDR1 reads KGHSH; CDR2 reads LQKENI. The junction had 6 bases not matched to a gene; V was cut back by 3 bases and J by 5 bases. This CDR3 is built from 15 residues. The CDR3 spells CASSPPSGKGDTQYF. The CDR3 DNA is TGTGCCAGCTCACCCCCTAGCGGGAAAGGAGATACGCAGTATTTT.

The rearrangement joins TRBV28 to TRBJ2-1; the D is unclear. The CDR3 has 13 residues. In germline, CDR1 is MDHEN, CDR2 SYDVKM. The germline V and J ends were trimmed by 6 bases and 8 bases, with 14 bases remaining between them. CDR3 nucleotide sequence: TGTGCCAGCAGCCCGCCCCTCGGGTATGAGCAGTTCTTC. It translates to CASSPPLGYEQFF.

The chain has TRBV2 and TRBJ2-5; D is possibly TRBD2 (5 bases). Trimming took off 5 bases at V and 5 bases at J, with 12 bases between the two ends. CDR3 length: 13 residues. Germline-derived CDR1 and CDR2 are SNHLY and FYNNEI. In DNA form, the CDR3 reads TGTGCCAGCAGTTTACGGGAAGGGGAGACCCAGTACTTC. Translation gives CASSLREGETQYF.

V usage is TRBV6-6 and J usage is TRBJ1-1; TRBD1 matches at 7 bases. Per the germline V gene, CDR1 is MNHNY and CDR2 is SVGAGI (reference sequence). The CDR3 consists of 15 residues. Trimming at V came to 6 bases and at J to 1 base, leaving 8 bases not matched to a gene. CDR3 DNA sequence: TGTGCCAGCAGCAATGACAGGGTTGGGAACACTGAAGCTTTCTTT. The encoded protein is CASSNDRVGNTEAFF.

The genes are TRBV11-2 and TRBJ2-5; D might be TRBD1 (6 bases). V lost 2 bases and J lost 4, with 14 bases in between. In germline, CDR1 is SGHAT, CDR2 FQNNGV. The CDR3 loop spans 15 amino acids. This chain's CDR3 is CASSLSTGFGETQYF. The CDR3 region has the DNA TGTGCCAGCAGCTTATCCACAGGGTTTGGAGAGACCCAGTACTTC.

The chain has TRBV11-2 and TRBJ1-2; TRBD1 is a possible D gene (5 bases). The V end lost 5 bases, the J end lost 3 bases, and 16 bases lay between the germline ends. This CDR3 is built from 15 residues. CDR1 is SGHAT, CDR2 FQNNGV, per germline. CDR3 region: CASSPGTRNDYGYTF. CDR3 DNA: TGTGCCAGCAGCCCGGGGACTAGAAACGACTATGGCTACACCTTC.